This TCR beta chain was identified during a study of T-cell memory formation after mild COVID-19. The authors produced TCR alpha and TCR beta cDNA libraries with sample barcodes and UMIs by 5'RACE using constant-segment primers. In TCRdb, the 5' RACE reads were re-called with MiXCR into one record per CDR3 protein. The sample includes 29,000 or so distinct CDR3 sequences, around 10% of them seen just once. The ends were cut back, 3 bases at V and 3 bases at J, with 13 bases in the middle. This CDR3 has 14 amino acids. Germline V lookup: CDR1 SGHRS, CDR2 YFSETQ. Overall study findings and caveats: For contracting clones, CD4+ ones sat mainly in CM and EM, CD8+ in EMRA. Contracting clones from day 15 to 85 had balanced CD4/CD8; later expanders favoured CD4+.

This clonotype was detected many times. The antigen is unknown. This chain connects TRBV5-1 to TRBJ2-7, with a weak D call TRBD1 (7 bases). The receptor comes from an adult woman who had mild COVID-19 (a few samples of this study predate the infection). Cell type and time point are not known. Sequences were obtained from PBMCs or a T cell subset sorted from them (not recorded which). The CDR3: CASSSGDSIYEQYF. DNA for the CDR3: TGCGCCAGCAGCTCGGGGGACAGCATCTACGAGCAGTACTTC.